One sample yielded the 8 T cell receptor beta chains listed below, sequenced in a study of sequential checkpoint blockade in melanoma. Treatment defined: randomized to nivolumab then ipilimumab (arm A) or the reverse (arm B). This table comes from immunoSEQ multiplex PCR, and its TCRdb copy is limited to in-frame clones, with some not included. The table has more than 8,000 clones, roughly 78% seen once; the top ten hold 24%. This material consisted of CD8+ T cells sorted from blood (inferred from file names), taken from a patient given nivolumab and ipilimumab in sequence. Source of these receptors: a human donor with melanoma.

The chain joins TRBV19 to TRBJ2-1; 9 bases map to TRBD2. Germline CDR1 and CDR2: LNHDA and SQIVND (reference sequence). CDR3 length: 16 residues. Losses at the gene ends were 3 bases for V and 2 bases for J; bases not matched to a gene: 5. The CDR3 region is CASSISAGGPYNEQFF. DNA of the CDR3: TGTGCCAGTAGTATTTCGGCGGGAGGGCCCTACAATGAGCAGTTCTTC.

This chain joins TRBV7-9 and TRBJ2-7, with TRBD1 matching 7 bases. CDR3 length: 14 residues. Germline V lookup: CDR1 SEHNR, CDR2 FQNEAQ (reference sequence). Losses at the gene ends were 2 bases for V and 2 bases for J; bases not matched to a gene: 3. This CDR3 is CASSLWDRAYEQYF. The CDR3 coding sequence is TGTGCCAGCAGCTTATGGGACAGAGCCTACGAGCAGTACTTC.

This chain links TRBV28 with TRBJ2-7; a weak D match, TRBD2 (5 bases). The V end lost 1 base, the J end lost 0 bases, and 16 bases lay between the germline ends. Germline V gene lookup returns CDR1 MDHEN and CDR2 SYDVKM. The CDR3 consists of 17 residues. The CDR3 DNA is TGTGCCAGCAGTTTATTCAGTGGCGGGCGCGTCTCCTACGAGCAGTACTTC. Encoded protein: CASSLFSGGRVSYEQYF.

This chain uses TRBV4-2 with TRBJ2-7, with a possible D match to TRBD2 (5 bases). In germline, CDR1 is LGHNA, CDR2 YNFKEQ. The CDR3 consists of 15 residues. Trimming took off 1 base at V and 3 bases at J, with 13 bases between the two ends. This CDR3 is CASSQGVLAGYEQYF. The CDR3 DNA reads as TGTGCCAGCAGCCAAGGGGTCCTCGCGGGCTACGAGCAGTACTTC.

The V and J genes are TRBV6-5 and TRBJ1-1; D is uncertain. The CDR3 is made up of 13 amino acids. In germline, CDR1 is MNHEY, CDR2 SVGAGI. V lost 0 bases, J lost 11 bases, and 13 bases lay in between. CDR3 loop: CASSYSQDSRAFF. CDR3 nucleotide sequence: TGTGCCAGCAGTTACTCGCAGGATTCACGGGCTTTCTTT.

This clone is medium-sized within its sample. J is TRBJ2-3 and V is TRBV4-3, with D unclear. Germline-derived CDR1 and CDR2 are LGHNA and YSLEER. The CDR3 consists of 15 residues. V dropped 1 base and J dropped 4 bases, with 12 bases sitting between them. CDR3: CASSQGAVRPDTQYF. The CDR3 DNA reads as TGCGCCAGCAGCCAAGGGGCAGTTAGGCCAGATACGCAGTATTTT.

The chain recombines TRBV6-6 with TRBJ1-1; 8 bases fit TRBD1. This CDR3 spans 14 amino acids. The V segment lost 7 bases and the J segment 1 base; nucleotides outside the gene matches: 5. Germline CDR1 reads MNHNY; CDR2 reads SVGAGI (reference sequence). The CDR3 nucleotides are TGTGCCAGCACCTACGGGACAGGGAACACTGAAGCTTTCTTT. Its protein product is CASTYGTGNTEAFF.

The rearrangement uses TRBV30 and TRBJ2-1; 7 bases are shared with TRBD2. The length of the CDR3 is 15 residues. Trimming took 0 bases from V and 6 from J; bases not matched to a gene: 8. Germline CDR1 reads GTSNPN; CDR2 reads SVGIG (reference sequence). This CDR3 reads CAWSVFGGSGNEQFF. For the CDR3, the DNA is TGTGCCTGGAGTGTATTTGGCGGGAGCGGCAATGAGCAGTTCTTC.